This section outlines one T cell receptor beta chain sequence together with its context. The germline CDR1 and CDR2 sequences are GTSNPN and SVGIG (reference sequence). The trim removed 3 bases at V and 7 bases at J, leaving 9 bases unmatched. CDR3 length: 14 amino acids. As originally analysed: Counts of nucleated cells, estimated from reference gene primer amplification, were obtained. TCRdb keeps only in-frame clones here, not all; method: immunoSEQ multiplex PCR. That table gives V, J and clone size, and the DNA gave D and trimming. The sample gives roughly 120,000 clones, 86% of which show up once; over 4.5% is in the top ten. The entry originates in a study of blood T cell repertoires in COVID-19. Background on the study: Samples of COVID-19 (acute and convalescent) were obtained from the United States, Italy and Spain. Sources were T cells, B-cell-depleted T cells, or PBMCs; the material itself was cDNA or gDNA.

The sequence derives from a human donor in a cohort sampled during active COVID-19. Sequencing was carried out using peripheral blood. This chain joins TRBV30 and TRBJ2-1; 7 nucleotides align to TRBD2. CDR3 in amino acids: CAWRRGSPGNEQFF. In nucleotides, the CDR3 is TGTGCCTGGAGACGCGGGAGTCCCGGGAATGAGCAGTTCTTC.